The entry that follows covers one TCR beta chain sequence. Its cognate antigen is unknown. Germline CDR1 is SGDLS and CDR2 is YYNGEE. The CDR3 totals 17 residues. V shed 4 bases and J 1 base; nucleotides not matched to a gene: 4. Treatment reported: around 19 received Ad26.COV2.S at low or high dose, single or two shots; roughly five received placebo; per-sample allocation not given. It was on day 63 after the first vaccine or placebo injection that samples were taken. The data were obtained in a study of Ad26.COV2.S vaccination and SARS-CoV-2 variants. Overall study context: Sample donor was a member of the COV1001 Ad26.COV2.S trial arm. Intramuscularly, Ad26.COV2.S was given either once or twice, 56 days apart. General study findings and limits: Vaccine recipients surpassed placebo recipients in spike-specific TCR breadth.

The data were produced by immunoSEQ multiplex PCR, yet TCRdb's version contains in-frame clones alone and is incomplete. The sample has under 400,000 clones; around 86% are singletons. V is TRBV9 and J is TRBJ2-1; TRBD2 matches 14 bases. Sample: peripheral blood, taken in a trial of Ad26.COV2.S vaccine versus placebo. The receptor was isolated from a person between 18 and 60 years old who received the Ad26.COV2.S COVID-19 vaccine or a placebo. The CDR3 loop is CASSQTSGGASYNEQFF. The CDR3 DNA follows: TGTGCCAGCAGCCAGACTAGCGGGGGGGCTTCCTACAATGAGCAGTTCTTC.